This TCR beta chain was sequenced for a study of blood T cell repertoires in COVID-19. On the study more broadly: The United States, Italy and Spain were the sources of the acute and convalescent COVID-19 samples. Sources were T cells, B-cell-depleted T cells, or PBMCs; the material itself was cDNA or gDNA.

The CDR3 covers 13 residues. V was pared by 6 bases and J by 4 bases, with 12 bases between. Germline lookup yields CDR1 MNHEY and CDR2 SVGAGI. Original analysis: Nucleated cell number was recorded as an estimate derived from reference gene primer amplification. Data came from immunoSEQ multiplex PCR; TCRdb stores just in-frame clones and leaves some out. That table supplies the V and J calls and clone size; D and trimming were determined from the DNA. The sample has some 130,000 clones; less than 90% are singletons. The sample comprised peripheral blood. The chain employs TRBV6-5 and TRBJ1-1; no firm D call. The sequence was obtained from a man in his 70s with acute or convalescent COVID-19. CDR3 nucleotide sequence: TGTGCCAGCAGCCCCACCCGCGGCACTGAAGCTTTCTTT. It encodes CASSPTRGTEAFF.